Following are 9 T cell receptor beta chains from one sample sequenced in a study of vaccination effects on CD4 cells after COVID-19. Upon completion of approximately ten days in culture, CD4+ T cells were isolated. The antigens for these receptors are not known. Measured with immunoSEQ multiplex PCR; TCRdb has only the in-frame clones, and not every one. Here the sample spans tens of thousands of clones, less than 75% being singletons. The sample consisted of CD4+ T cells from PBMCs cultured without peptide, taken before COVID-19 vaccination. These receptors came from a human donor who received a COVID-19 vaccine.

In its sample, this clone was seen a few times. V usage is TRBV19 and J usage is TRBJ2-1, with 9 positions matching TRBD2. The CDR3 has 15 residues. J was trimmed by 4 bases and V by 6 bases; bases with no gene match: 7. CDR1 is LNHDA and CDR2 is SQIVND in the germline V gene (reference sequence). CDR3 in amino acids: CASSYTSGSYNEQFF. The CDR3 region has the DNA TGTGCCAGTAGCTATACTAGCGGGTCGTACAATGAGCAGTTCTTC. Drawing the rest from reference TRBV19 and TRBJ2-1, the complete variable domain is DGGITQSPKYLFRKEGQNVTLSCEQNLNHDAMYWYRQDPGQGLRLIYYSQIVNDFQKGDIAEGYSVSREKKESFPLTVTSAQKNPTAFYLCASSYTSGSYNEQFFGPGTRLTVL.

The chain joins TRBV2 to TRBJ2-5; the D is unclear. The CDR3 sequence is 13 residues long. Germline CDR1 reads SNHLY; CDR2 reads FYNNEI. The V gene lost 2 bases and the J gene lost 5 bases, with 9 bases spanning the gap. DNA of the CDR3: TGTGCCAGCAGTGAACAGTCGGCGGAGACCCAGTACTTC. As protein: CASSEQSAETQYF. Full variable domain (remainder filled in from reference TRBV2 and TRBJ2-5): EPEVTQTPSHQVTQMGQEVILRCVPISNHLYFYWYRQILGQKVEFLVSFYNNEISEKSEIFDDQFSVERPDGSNFTLKIRSTKLEDSAMYFCASSEQSAETQYFGPGTRLLVL.

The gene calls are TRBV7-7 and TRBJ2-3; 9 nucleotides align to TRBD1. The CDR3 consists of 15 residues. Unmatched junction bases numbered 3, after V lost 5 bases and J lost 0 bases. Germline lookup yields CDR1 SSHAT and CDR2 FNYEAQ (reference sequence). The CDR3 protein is CASSPGTGSTDTQYF. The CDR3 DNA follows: TGTGCCAGCAGCCCAGGGACAGGGAGCACAGATACGCAGTATTTT.

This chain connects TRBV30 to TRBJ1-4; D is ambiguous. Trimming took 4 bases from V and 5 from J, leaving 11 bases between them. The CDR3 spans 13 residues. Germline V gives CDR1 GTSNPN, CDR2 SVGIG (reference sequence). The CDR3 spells CAWTKGWNEKLFF. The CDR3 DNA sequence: TGTGCCTGGACTAAGGGCTGGAATGAAAAACTGTTTTTT.

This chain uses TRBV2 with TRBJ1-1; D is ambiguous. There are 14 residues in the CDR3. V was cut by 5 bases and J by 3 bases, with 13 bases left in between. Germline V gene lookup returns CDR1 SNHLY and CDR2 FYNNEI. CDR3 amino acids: CASSLGTLDTEAFF. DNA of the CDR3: TGTGCCAGCAGTTTGGGAACCCTAGACACTGAAGCTTTCTTT.

The CDR3, as DNA: TGTGCCAGCAGCGCGGGCAGGGTAGGAGCTTTCTTT. It is translated as CASSAGRVGAFF. V is TRBV7-2 and J is TRBJ1-1; tentatively, D is TRBD1 (5 bases). Germline CDR1 reads SGHTA; CDR2 reads FQGNSA. The CDR3 spans 12 residues. V gave up 5 bases and J gave up 10 bases, with 14 bases separating them.

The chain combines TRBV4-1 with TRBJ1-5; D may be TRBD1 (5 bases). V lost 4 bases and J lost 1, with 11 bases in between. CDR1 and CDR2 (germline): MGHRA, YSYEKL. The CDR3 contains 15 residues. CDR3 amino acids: CASSPGLWSNQPQHF. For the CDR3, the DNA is TGCGCCAGCAGCCCAGGGTTGTGGAGCAATCAGCCCCAGCATTTT.

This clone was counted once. CDR3 DNA sequence: TGTGCCAGCAGGAGCGGGACTAGCTCCTACAATGAGCAGTTCTTC. Its translation is CASRSGTSSYNEQFF. V usage is TRBV2 and J usage is TRBJ2-1; TRBD2 matches 8 bases. Per germline, CDR1 SNHLY and CDR2 FYNNEI. The length of the CDR3 is 15 residues. The V segment lost 6 bases and the J segment 0 bases; nucleotides outside the gene matches: 4.

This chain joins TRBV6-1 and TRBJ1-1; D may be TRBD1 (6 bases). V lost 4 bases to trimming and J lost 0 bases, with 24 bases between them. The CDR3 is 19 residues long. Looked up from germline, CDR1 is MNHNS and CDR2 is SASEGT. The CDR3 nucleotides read TGTGCCAGCAGTGGAAACAGGGTCCCGATGTTTACGGTGAACACTGAAGCTTTCTTT. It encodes CASSGNRVPMFTVNTEAFF.